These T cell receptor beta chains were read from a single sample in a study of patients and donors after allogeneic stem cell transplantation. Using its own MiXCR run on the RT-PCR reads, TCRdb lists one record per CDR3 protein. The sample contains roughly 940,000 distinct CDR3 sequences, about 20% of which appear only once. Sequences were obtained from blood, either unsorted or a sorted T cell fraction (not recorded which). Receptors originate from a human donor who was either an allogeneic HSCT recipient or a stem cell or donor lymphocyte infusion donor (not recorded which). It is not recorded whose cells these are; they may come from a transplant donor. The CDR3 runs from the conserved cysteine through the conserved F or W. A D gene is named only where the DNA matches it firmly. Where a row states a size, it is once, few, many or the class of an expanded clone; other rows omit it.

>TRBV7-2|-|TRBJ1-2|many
CASSLEEGAGGYTF
TGTGCCAGCAGCTTAGAGGAAGGGGCGGGAGGCTACACCTTC
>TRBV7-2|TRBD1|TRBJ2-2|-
CASSLAPGQGARGELFF
TGTGCCAGCAGCTTAGCTCCGGGACAGGGGGCGCGAGGGGAGCTGTTTTTT
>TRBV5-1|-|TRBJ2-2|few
CASSPTGTRAGELFF
TGCGCCAGCAGCCCCACCGGGACACGGGCGGGGGAGCTGTTTTTT
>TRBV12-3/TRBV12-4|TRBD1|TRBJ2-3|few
CASRTQGLSDTQYF
TGTGCCAGCAGGACACAGGGGTTGTCAGATACGCAGTATTTT
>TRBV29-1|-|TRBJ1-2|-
CSAHSEWGYTF
TGCAGCGCTCACAGTGAGTGGGGCTACACCTTC
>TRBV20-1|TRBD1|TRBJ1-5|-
CSASLGDRGQPQHF
TGCAGTGCTAGCTTAGGGGACAGGGGGCAGCCCCAGCATTTT
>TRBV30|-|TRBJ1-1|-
CAWRNGYTGKNTEAFF
TGTGCCTGGAGGAACGGGTATACAGGAAAGAACACTGAAGCTTTCTTT
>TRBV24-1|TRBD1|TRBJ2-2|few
CATSDPGGITGELFF
TGTGCCACCAGTGACCCAGGGGGCATCACCGGGGAGCTGTTTTTT
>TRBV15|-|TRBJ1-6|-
CATSSGQFTPLHF
TGTGCCACCAGCAGTGGACAGTTCACACCCCTCCACTTT
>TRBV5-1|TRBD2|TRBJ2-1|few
CASRMTSGGTFYNEQFF
TGCGCCAGCAGGATGACTAGCGGGGGGACTTTCTACAATGAGCAGTTCTTC
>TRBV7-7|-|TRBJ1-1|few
CASSLPGTPRKWNTEAFF
TGTGCTAGCAGTCTCCCGGGGACCCCCCGAAAGTGGAACACTGAAGCTTTCTTT
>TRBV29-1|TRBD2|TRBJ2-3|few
CSVTPSGRVTDTQYF
TGCAGCGTTACCCCCAGCGGGAGAGTCACAGATACGCAGTATTTT
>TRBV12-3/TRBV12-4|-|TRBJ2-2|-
CASSSQGRLREQATGELFF
TGTGCCAGCAGTTCACAAGGGCGACTACGGGAACAAGCCACCGGGGAGCTGTTTTTT
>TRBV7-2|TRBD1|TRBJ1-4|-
CASSYITGTGDEKLFF
TGTGCCAGCAGCTATATAACTGGGACAGGGGACGAAAAACTGTTTTTT
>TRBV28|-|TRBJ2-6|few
CASSLFGDSGANVLTF
TGTGCCAGCAGTTTATTTGGGGACTCTGGGGCCAACGTCCTGACTTTC
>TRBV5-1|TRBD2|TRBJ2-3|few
CASTTKRGGFTDTQYF
TGCGCCAGCACAACAAAGCGGGGGGGATTCACAGATACGCAGTATTTT